This T cell receptor beta chain derives from a study of cytomegalovirus exposure and HLA in healthy donors. The CDR3 length is 19 residues. Germline lookup yields CDR1 SGDLS and CDR2 YYNGEE. J was trimmed by 3 bases and V by 4 bases; bases with no gene match: 19. Generated by immunoSEQ multiplex PCR, the TCRdb table keeps only in-frame clones and is missing some. Among under 200,000 clones listed, roughly 82% were seen once. Specimen: PBMCs. This rearrangement joins TRBV9 to TRBJ2-1; TRBD1 aligns across 7 bases. The source is a man aged 18 to 29 in good health and CMV-seropositive. The DNA of the CDR3 is TGTGCCAGCAGCAACAGGGGCCCTAATTATCATCAAGACTACAATGAGCAGTTCTTC. Protein: CASSNRGPNYHQDYNEQFF.